The present T cell receptor beta chain was sequenced within a study of blood T cells in healthy people across ages (dated by TCRdb to the mid-2010s). About the study as a whole: In model experiments, roughly one uniquely barcoded TCR beta cDNA molecule per two T cells was captured by template switching. The study measured age-related changes in TCR beta repertoire diversity using deep sequencing normalized with unique cDNA molecular identifiers. To avoid experimental bias, donors of different ages were randomly spread across the sequencing lanes. The donors were divided into four age groups: young (average around 16 years), middle-aged (approximately 42), aged (approximately 59) and long-lived (about 90). Using the same blood draw, the study looked at two additional independent replicas of 1 million unique cDNA reads for two donors, one aged 18 to 29 and the other aged 80 or older.

Libraries were constructed by 5' RACE. The sample was run on an Illumina HiSeq 2500. The second PCR ran for roughly 7 to 11 cycles and used a J-beta primer mix along with a sample-barcoded 5' primer. A unique molecular identifier was introduced onto each TCR beta cDNA molecule by a template-switch 5' adaptor carrying 12 random nucleotides. Each sample yielded at least 2.5 million CDR3-containing paired-end reads. The Mint cDNA synthesis kit, primed by a TRBC-specific oligonucleotide, was used to synthesize first-strand cDNA from all RNA. Following uracil-DNA glycosylase treatment, a first 18-cycle PCR with universal primers M1SS and BC2_uni_R was performed on all cDNA. In the authors' own workflow: For normalization, 1 million high-quality reads were randomly selected from each sample, with every read carrying a distinct molecular identifier. Reads sharing molecular identifiers were discarded rather than binned into consensus sequences. MiTCR, set to a Q25 quality threshold and the strictest error-elimination algorithm, was used for CDR3 identification, clonotype clustering and error correction. A nonparametric unseen species model with Euler transformation was used to estimate lower-bound total TCR beta diversity. TCRdb applied fastp at Q25 and MiXCR to the public reads, then kept only in-frame beta chains. Entries are consolidated by CDR3 protein sequence, retaining the most common genes and DNA. TCRdb's processing, not the authors', yielded these V and J calls. In this sample the table shows some 1,500,000 distinct CDR3 sequences, around 40% of which occur a single time. Around 4% of the sample is in the top ten clones.

The study at large found these results: Compared with the aged group, the long-lived group had more naive CD4+ T cells, fewer expanded clones and increased TCR diversity, a pattern suggesting age selection. Bulk unsorted PBMC profiling prevented conclusive comparison of naive and antigen-experienced compartments. Observed TCR beta diversity per million T cells fell roughly linearly with age, and a significant reduction was already apparent by age roughly 40. Because the CMV infection status of the donors was unknown, age-related changes in expanded clonotypes may potentially have been confounded. Estimates of total diversity from one million sequenced T cells were regarded as lower bounds and underestimates. There was a strong correlation between observed TCR beta diversity and the percentage of naive T cells measured by flow cytometry.

Donors were a few dozen systemically healthy Caucasian individuals from Russia aged 6 to 90 years. Each donor gave about 10 milliliters of peripheral blood, drawn into EDTA-treated Vacutainer tubes. Ficoll-Paque density-gradient centrifugation was used to isolate PBMCs, with at least 6 million per sample. Total RNA was extracted from PBMCs with Trizol reagent, with at least 6 micrograms obtained per sample. The percentages of naive CD45RAhigh/CD27high T cells were determined by flow cytometry on a PBMC aliquot from every donor. The sample holds many counts of this clonotype. Which antigen it targets is not known. No clone much larger than this one lies a single base away; base qualities are absent. Taken from the germline V gene, the CDR1 and CDR2 loops are ENHRY and SYGVKD. The CDR3 covers 11 residues, taking in both the cysteine and the phenylalanine. CDR3 DNA is the only sequence kept; it has 33 bases, read in frame from the first base. Cut back by 6 bases and 5 bases, the V and J ends lie 6 bases apart.

This receptor was identified in a woman between 18 and 29 years old in good health. Recombination linked TRBV10-3 to TRBJ2-3; the D gene is not confidently resolved. Material for sequencing was blood. The CDR3 reads CAIRDRDTQYF. The DNA sequence reads TGTGCCATCAGAGATCGAGATACGCAGTATTTT.